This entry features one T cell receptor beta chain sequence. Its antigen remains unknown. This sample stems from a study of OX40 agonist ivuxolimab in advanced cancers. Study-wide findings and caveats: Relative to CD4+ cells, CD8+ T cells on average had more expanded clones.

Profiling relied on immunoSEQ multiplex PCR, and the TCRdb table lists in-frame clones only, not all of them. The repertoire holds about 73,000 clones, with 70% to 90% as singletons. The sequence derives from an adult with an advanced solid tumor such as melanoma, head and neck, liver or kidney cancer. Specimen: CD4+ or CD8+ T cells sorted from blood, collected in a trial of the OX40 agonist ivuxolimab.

The DNA of the CDR3 is TGTGCCAGCAGTCACTCCTCCTACAATGAGCAGTTCTTC. It specifies CASSHSSYNEQFF. The chain carries TRBV27 and TRBJ2-1; D is uncertain. There are 13 residues in the CDR3. V was shortened by 5 bases and J by 0 bases, with 5 bases between the two germline ends. CDR1 is MNHEY and CDR2 is SMNVEV in the germline V gene (reference sequence).